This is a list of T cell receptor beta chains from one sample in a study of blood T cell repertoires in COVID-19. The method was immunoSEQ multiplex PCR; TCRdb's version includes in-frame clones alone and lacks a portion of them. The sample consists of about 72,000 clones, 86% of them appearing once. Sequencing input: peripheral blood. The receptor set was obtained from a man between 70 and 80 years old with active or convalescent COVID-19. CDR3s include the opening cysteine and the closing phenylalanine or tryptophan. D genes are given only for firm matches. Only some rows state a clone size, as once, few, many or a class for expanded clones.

CDR3 DNA: TGCGCCAGCAGCCAAGAGGGGACAGTGAATTCACCCCTCCACTTT
CDR3 protein: CASSQEGTVNSPLHF
V gene: TRBV4-1
clone size: NA
J gene: TRBJ1-6
D gene: TRBD1

CDR3 DNA: TGTGCCAGCAGCTCGCTTCCGACAGAGACTAGCAATCAGCCCCAGCATTTT
CDR3 protein: CASSSLPTETSNQPQHF
V gene: TRBV5-5
clone size: NA
J gene: TRBJ1-5
D gene: NA

CDR3 DNA: TGTGCCAGCACCACTGGGCTTAATCAGCCCCAGCATTTT
CDR3 protein: CASTTGLNQPQHF
V gene: TRBV12-3/TRBV12-4
clone size: NA
J gene: TRBJ1-5
D gene: NA

CDR3 DNA: TGTGCCAGCAGCCCCGACAGGGGCAGACTCCTCGCGAACACCGGGGAGCTGTTTTTT
CDR3 protein: CASSPDRGRLLANTGELFF
V gene: TRBV28
clone size: NA
J gene: TRBJ2-2
D gene: TRBD1

CDR3 DNA: TGTGCCTGGAGACGTCCGGGACAGGGGATTACTGAAGCTTTCTTT
CDR3 protein: CAWRRPGQGITEAFF
V gene: TRBV30
clone size: NA
J gene: TRBJ1-1
D gene: TRBD1

CDR3 DNA: TGTGCCAGCAGCGAACTCGGGGAGGCCTATAATTCACCCCTCCACTTT
CDR3 protein: CASSELGEAYNSPLHF
V gene: TRBV9
clone size: once
J gene: TRBJ1-6
D gene: NA

CDR3 DNA: TGTGCCAGTAGTGGGACAGGGACAGTCCACGAGCAGTACTTC
CDR3 protein: CASSGTGTVHEQYF
V gene: TRBV19
clone size: NA
J gene: TRBJ2-7
D gene: TRBD1

CDR3 DNA: TGTGCCAGCAGCTTGGGACTAGCGGGGACGTCGGTACCCTACGAGCAGTACTTC
CDR3 protein: CASSLGLAGTSVPYEQYF
V gene: TRBV5-4
clone size: NA
J gene: TRBJ2-7
D gene: TRBD2

CDR3 DNA: TGTGCCAGCAGCCCCGGGCGGGAGGGTGGTGAGCAGTTCTTC
CDR3 protein: CASSPGREGGEQFF
V gene: TRBV3-1/TRBV3-2
clone size: once
J gene: TRBJ2-1
D gene: TRBD2

CDR3 DNA: TGCGCCAGCAGCCAAGATCTCGGGGGGAGCAATCAGCCCCAGCATTTT
CDR3 protein: CASSQDLGGSNQPQHF
V gene: TRBV4-3
clone size: NA
J gene: TRBJ1-5
D gene: NA

CDR3 DNA: TGTGCCACCCGGAGGGGCGGGGGGGCTAACACTGAAGCTTTCTTT
CDR3 protein: CATRRGGGANTEAFF
V gene: TRBV24-1
clone size: few
J gene: TRBJ1-1
D gene: NA

CDR3 DNA: TGTGCCAGCAGCGTTGGAAGGACAGGAATGTTAGGTGGCTACACCTTC
CDR3 protein: CASSVGRTGMLGGYTF
V gene: TRBV9
clone size: NA
J gene: TRBJ1-2
D gene: TRBD1

CDR3 DNA: TGTGCCAGCAGTTTAACTGGGGAGTATCAGCCCCAGCATTTT
CDR3 protein: CASSLTGEYQPQHF
V gene: TRBV28
clone size: NA
J gene: TRBJ1-5
D gene: NA

CDR3 DNA: TGTGCCAGCAGCTCACCACAGGGGGCAGGAGCTTTCTTT
CDR3 protein: CASSSPQGAGAFF
V gene: TRBV5-5
clone size: once
J gene: TRBJ1-1
D gene: TRBD1

CDR3 DNA: TGTGCCAGCTCACCACAGCAGGCCGGGAACACCGGGGAGCTGTTTTTT
CDR3 protein: CASSPQQAGNTGELFF
V gene: TRBV18
clone size: once
J gene: TRBJ2-2
D gene: NA

CDR3 DNA: TGTGCCAGCTCACCAGGGGCTAATCAGCCCCAGCATTTT
CDR3 protein: CASSPGANQPQHF
V gene: TRBV18
clone size: NA
J gene: TRBJ1-5
D gene: NA

CDR3 DNA: TGTGCCATCAGTGCGGGGACAGGGGGAGGCTACACCTTC
CDR3 protein: CAISAGTGGGYTF
V gene: TRBV10-3
clone size: NA
J gene: TRBJ1-2
D gene: TRBD1

CDR3 DNA: TGTGCCAGCAGTGAACGGCCAGGGGAGATAGAGACCCAGTACTTC
CDR3 protein: CASSERPGEIETQYF
V gene: TRBV6-1
clone size: once
J gene: TRBJ2-5
D gene: NA

CDR3 DNA: TGTGCCAGCAGCTTAGGAAGGGGAACGGGCGGCTACACCTTC
CDR3 protein: CASSLGRGTGGYTF
V gene: TRBV7-6
clone size: NA
J gene: TRBJ1-2
D gene: NA

CDR3 DNA: TGCGCCAGCAGCTTGGAGGGACTAGCGGACTACAATGAGCAGTTCTTC
CDR3 protein: CASSLEGLADYNEQFF
V gene: TRBV5-1
clone size: NA
J gene: TRBJ2-1
D gene: TRBD2

CDR3 DNA: TGTGCCATCAGTGACCTTCTAGCGGGAGGGGCTTCGAACACCGGGGAGCTGTTTTTT
CDR3 protein: CAISDLLAGGASNTGELFF
V gene: TRBV10-3
clone size: NA
J gene: TRBJ2-2
D gene: TRBD2

CDR3 DNA: TGTGCCAGCAGCTTGCAGGGTTTATACGAGCAGTACTTC
CDR3 protein: CASSLQGLYEQYF
V gene: TRBV5-6
clone size: NA
J gene: TRBJ2-7
D gene: NA

CDR3 DNA: TGTGCCAGCAGCCTTATCGGAACGGGGGACTACGAGCAGTACTTC
CDR3 protein: CASSLIGTGDYEQYF
V gene: TRBV3-1/TRBV3-2
clone size: NA
J gene: TRBJ2-7
D gene: NA

CDR3 DNA: TGTGCTCTACGGGGGAGGTCCAGTACAGATACGCAGTATTTT
CDR3 protein: CALRGRSSTDTQYF
V gene: TRBV10-3
clone size: NA
J gene: TRBJ2-3
D gene: NA

CDR3 DNA: TGCGCCAGCAGCCCAACTAGCACAGATACGCAGTATTTT
CDR3 protein: CASSPTSTDTQYF
V gene: TRBV5-1
clone size: NA
J gene: TRBJ2-3
D gene: NA

CDR3 DNA: TGTGCCAGCAGCCCGGGACAGGGGTTTGGAGGCTACACCTTC
CDR3 protein: CASSPGQGFGGYTF
V gene: TRBV3-1/TRBV3-2
clone size: medium-sized
J gene: TRBJ1-2
D gene: TRBD1

CDR3 DNA: TGTGCCAGCAGTTTTCGGTTGCCTGGACAGTCTTACGAGCAGTACTTC
CDR3 protein: CASSFRLPGQSYEQYF
V gene: TRBV2
clone size: NA
J gene: TRBJ2-7
D gene: NA

CDR3 DNA: TGTGCCAGCAGCGCACAGGGGTCTTTATACAATGAGCAGTTCTTC
CDR3 protein: CASSAQGSLYNEQFF
V gene: TRBV9
clone size: NA
J gene: TRBJ2-1
D gene: TRBD1

CDR3 DNA: TGTGCCGTCGGGACAGGGGATTTAACAGATACGCAGTATTTT
CDR3 protein: CAVGTGDLTDTQYF
V gene: TRBV2
clone size: NA
J gene: TRBJ2-3
D gene: TRBD1

CDR3 DNA: TGTGCCAGCAGTGAAGCGCTAGGGGGCTCTGGAAACACCATATATTTT
CDR3 protein: CASSEALGGSGNTIYF
V gene: TRBV6-1
clone size: once
J gene: TRBJ1-3
D gene: NA

CDR3 DNA: TGTGCCAGCAGTGAGAGACAGGGGGCGTCAGTCGAGCAGTACTTC
CDR3 protein: CASSERQGASVEQYF
V gene: TRBV6-1
clone size: NA
J gene: TRBJ2-7
D gene: TRBD1

CDR3 DNA: TGCGCCAGCAGCTTGGGACAGGATAATTCACCCCTCCACTTT
CDR3 protein: CASSLGQDNSPLHF
V gene: TRBV5-1
clone size: once
J gene: TRBJ1-6
D gene: NA

CDR3 DNA: TGTGCCAGCTCACGGGACAGGGGCGGCGATGGCTACACCTTC
CDR3 protein: CASSRDRGGDGYTF
V gene: TRBV18
clone size: NA
J gene: TRBJ1-2
D gene: TRBD1

CDR3 DNA: TGTGCCAGTATGAGGGAGGGGTCACCCCTCCACTTT
CDR3 protein: CASMREGSPLHF
V gene: TRBV6-6
clone size: NA
J gene: TRBJ1-6
D gene: NA

CDR3 DNA: TGTGCCATCAGTGAGTCGAAGGGGCGGCCCAGGGACTACGAGCAGTACTTC
CDR3 protein: CAISESKGRPRDYEQYF
V gene: TRBV10-3
clone size: NA
J gene: TRBJ2-7
D gene: NA

CDR3 DNA: TGCGCCAGCAGCCCGAAAGGTCTAGCGGGGATCTACGAGCAGTACTTC
CDR3 protein: CASSPKGLAGIYEQYF
V gene: TRBV4-1
clone size: NA
J gene: TRBJ2-7
D gene: TRBD2

CDR3 DNA: TGTGCCAGCAGCCAGCGACTAGCGGGCTACAATGAGCAGTTCTTC
CDR3 protein: CASSQRLAGYNEQFF
V gene: TRBV3-1/TRBV3-2
clone size: few
J gene: TRBJ2-1
D gene: TRBD2

CDR3 DNA: TGTGCCAGCAGCTTTCTCTACGAGCAGTACTTC
CDR3 protein: CASSFLYEQYF
V gene: TRBV7-6
clone size: NA
J gene: TRBJ2-7
D gene: NA

CDR3 DNA: TGTGCCAGTAGTCAAGTCCCAGGGGCCTCGGTCCGGACTGAAGCTTTCTTT
CDR3 protein: CASSQVPGASVRTEAFF
V gene: TRBV19
clone size: NA
J gene: TRBJ1-1
D gene: NA

CDR3 DNA: TGCAGTGCTAGTACGGACAGGAGGCTTAGGGGCTACACCTTC
CDR3 protein: CSASTDRRLRGYTF
V gene: TRBV20-1
clone size: NA
J gene: TRBJ1-2
D gene: TRBD1

CDR3 DNA: TGTGCCAGCAGCCAAGGTCATATCCTAACAGTCGAACACTCCGCTGCCTACGAGCAGTACTTC
CDR3 protein: CASSQGHILTVEHSAAYEQYF
V gene: TRBV3-1/TRBV3-2
clone size: NA
J gene: TRBJ2-7
D gene: NA

CDR3 DNA: TGTGCCAGCAGCCAGTCGGGACAGATCAATTCACCCCTCCACTTT
CDR3 protein: CASSQSGQINSPLHF
V gene: TRBV11-2
clone size: NA
J gene: TRBJ1-6
D gene: TRBD1

CDR3 DNA: TGTGCCAGCATGTGGGGCCCCCTTAGCACAGATACGCAGTATTTT
CDR3 protein: CASMWGPLSTDTQYF
V gene: TRBV27
clone size: NA
J gene: TRBJ2-3
D gene: NA

CDR3 DNA: TGTGCCAGCAGTCCCGGACAGGGGAAGGGTGAAAAACTGTTTTTT
CDR3 protein: CASSPGQGKGEKLFF
V gene: TRBV28
clone size: NA
J gene: TRBJ1-4
D gene: TRBD1

CDR3 DNA: TGTGCCAGCAGGGCACAGGGGGCGGGGGAAAAACTGTTTTTT
CDR3 protein: CASRAQGAGEKLFF
V gene: TRBV3-1/TRBV3-2
clone size: NA
J gene: TRBJ1-4
D gene: TRBD1

CDR3 DNA: TGTGCCTCTGGTGCGGGGAGTGCTAATTCACCCCTCCACTTT
CDR3 protein: CASGAGSANSPLHF
V gene: TRBV30
clone size: NA
J gene: TRBJ1-6
D gene: NA

CDR3 DNA: TGTGCCAGTAGTATGACGGGCAGGGGGCGCGTAGGGACTGAAGCTTTCTTT
CDR3 protein: CASSMTGRGRVGTEAFF
V gene: TRBV19
clone size: NA
J gene: TRBJ1-1
D gene: TRBD1

CDR3 DNA: TGTGCCAGCAGCCTAGGTATAGTGGCTGAAGCTTTCTTT
CDR3 protein: CASSLGIVAEAFF
V gene: TRBV7-9
clone size: once
J gene: TRBJ1-1
D gene: NA

CDR3 DNA: TGCGCCAGCAGCTCACAGGGTAACTTGAACACTGAAGCTTTCTTT
CDR3 protein: CASSSQGNLNTEAFF
V gene: TRBV5-1
clone size: NA
J gene: TRBJ1-1
D gene: NA

CDR3 DNA: TGCGCCAGCAGCTTGACAGCCGTGAACACTGAAGCTTTCTTT
CDR3 protein: CASSLTAVNTEAFF
V gene: TRBV5-1
clone size: few
J gene: TRBJ1-1
D gene: NA

CDR3 DNA: TGTGCCAGCAGCCACCCCTTCGGACTAGCGGGAGGTCTTACCACCGGGGAGCTGTTTTTT
CDR3 protein: CASSHPFGLAGGLTTGELFF
V gene: TRBV3-1/TRBV3-2
clone size: NA
J gene: TRBJ2-2
D gene: TRBD2

CDR3 DNA: TGTGCCAGCAGCCAGGGCCCGGGAGGCGATCAGCCCCAGCATTTT
CDR3 protein: CASSQGPGGDQPQHF
V gene: TRBV5-4
clone size: NA
J gene: TRBJ1-5
D gene: NA